This T cell receptor beta chain appears in the sequencing data of a study of TIL therapy for anti-PD-1-resistant metastatic lung cancer (dated by TCRdb to about 2021). Turning to the overall study: A median age of approximately 50 years (range about 35-85) and a median tumor PD-L1 proportion score of 6% to 7% were recorded among enrolled patients. Across the cohort, whole-exome sequencing showed a median non-synonymous tumor mutation burden of 1.5 mutations per megabase. Clonotypes were tracked across tumor, expanded TIL product and serial blood samples by T cell receptor beta sequencing of tumor and peripheral blood. The cohort was predominantly lung adenocarcinoma, with a handful of EGFR-mutant and two ALK-rearranged tumors, and half of patients were current or former smokers. What the work shows at the level of the full study, not this receptor alone: The cohort was highly selected, including more treatment-naive, never-smoker and oncogene-addicted patients than is typical, which limits generalizability. High clonal turnover was observed in TIL culture, with many enriched product clones not detected in the baseline tumor, which suggested clonal contraction rather than faithful expansion. The study protocol defined all tumor marker inferences as exploratory. Higher clonality and lower diversity were observed in expanded TIL cultures than in baseline intratumoral T cells (median clonality roughly 6% vs 31%, p < 0.0001).

Using bias-controlled multiplex PCR with the immunoSEQ v3 hsTCRB kit, the TCR beta CDR3 regions were amplified from genomic DNA. The TCR libraries were sequenced on an Illumina NextSeq 500 to roughly 2 million read pairs for survey level or roughly 4.5-6 million read pairs for deep level. On the study's bioinformatics: Clonality was reported by immunoSEQ Analyzer software, which also assigned V, D and J genes and filtered out non-productive sequences. To compare repertoires between infused TIL and blood, productive Simpson clonality was used along with the Morisita overlap index of productive TRB rearrangements. TCRdb re-hosts the immuneACCESS table, in-frame sequences only. Its copies lack some clones; in the studies checked, an unresolved V gene accounts for under half of them, and the cause for the rest is not known. That table gives V, J and clone size, and the DNA gave D and trimming. For this sample there are around 45,000 clones; 70% to 85% appear just once. The top ten constitute 5.6% of the sample.

The CDR3 contains 15 residues, cysteine and phenylalanine counted. Just CDR3 DNA is preserved here, 45 bases in frame from base 1. Trimming leaves V shorter by 0 bases and J shorter by 7 bases, with the junction holding 6 bases beyond the gene matches. CDR1 is given as SGHAT and CDR2 as FQNNGV, both from the germline V gene. Explained via the paper, the time point label denotes: pre-treatment sample, taken before nivolumab and TIL therapy. The baseline tumor samples, taken from the same resection that was used to grow TIL, were excised metastases, most often pleural nodules or supraclavicular lymph nodes. Before any PD-1/PD-L1 blockade was given, tumors were harvested, nivolumab was then administered, and patients who progressed went on to receive lymphodepletion, an infusion of expanded TIL, and IL-2. A phase I trial run at two centers enrolled adults with stage 4 NSCLC between 2017 and January 2020. The samples were drawn from an open-label, single-arm phase I trial testing tumor-infiltrating lymphocyte therapy combined with nivolumab in advanced non-small cell lung cancer. Portions of each resected tumor were snap-frozen in liquid nitrogen and were stored at -80 degrees C. Using laser-capture macrodissection, tumor regions of interest were selected on H&E sections, then pulverized into about 15 mg aliquots and extracted using Qiagen Allprep kits.

Regarding this clone: The antigen this receptor binds is unknown. Base qualities are not provided; no much larger clone lies one nucleotide away.

The sequence joins TRBV11-2 to TRBJ2-7, with 10 middle bases fitting TRBD2. This specimen consisted of tumor tissue, obtained at baseline. The sequence was obtained from a person aged 25-79 years with non-small cell lung cancer. The CDR3 reads as follows: CASSLDLAGVGEQYF. The DNA sequence reads TGTGCCAGCAGCTTAGACCTAGCGGGAGTAGGAGAGCAGTACTTC.